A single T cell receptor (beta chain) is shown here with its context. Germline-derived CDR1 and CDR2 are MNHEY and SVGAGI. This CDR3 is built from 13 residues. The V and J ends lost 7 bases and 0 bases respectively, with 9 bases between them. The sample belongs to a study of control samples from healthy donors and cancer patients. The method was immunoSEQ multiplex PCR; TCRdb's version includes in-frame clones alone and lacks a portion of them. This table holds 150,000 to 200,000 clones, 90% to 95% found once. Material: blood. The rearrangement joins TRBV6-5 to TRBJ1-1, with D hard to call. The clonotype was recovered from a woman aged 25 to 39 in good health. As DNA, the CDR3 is TGTGCCAGCATGCACGGAATGAACACTGAAGCTTTCTTT. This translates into CASMHGMNTEAFF.